Following are 25 T cell receptor beta chains from one sample sequenced in a study of regulatory T cells in long-lasting Graves disease. Relying on iRepertoire HTBI primers and Arm-PCR of CDR3 regions, the team built TCR beta libraries. TCRdb re-called the multiplex PCR reads through MiXCR, storing one row per CDR3 protein. The table records about 320,000 distinct CDR3 sequences, roughly 18% of them present only once. Time point described: newly diagnosed GD, antithyroid drugs for less than 3 months. PBMC RNA was the source of the TCR library. The source material was peripheral blood mononuclear cells (PBMCs), sampled at new diagnosis, from a patient treated with antithyroid drugs. These receptors originate from a female donor with Graves disease.

This clonotype was picked up many times. This chain joins TRBV20-1 and TRBJ2-7; 12 nucleotides line up with TRBD1. Germline V CDR1 and CDR2: DFQATT, SNEGSKA (reference sequence). This CDR3 is built from 14 residues. V shed 5 bases and J 5 bases; nucleotides not matched to a gene: 7. The DNA for the CDR3 is TGCAGTGCTGCCACGGGACAGGGGGCAGACGAGCAGTACTTC. It codes for CSAATGQGADEQYF.

This clonotype was counted at least ten times. The chain links TRBV12-3 or TRBV12-4 to TRBJ2-3; D ambiguous. With 7 bases removed from V and 5 bases from J, the gap between germline ends came to 7 bases. CDR3 length equals 11 residues. CDR3 in amino acids: CASNPLDTQYF. Here the CDR3 DNA reads TGTGCCAGCAACCCCTTAGATACGCAGTATTTT.

The rearrangement links TRBV5-1 to TRBJ2-7, with 8 bases matching TRBD1. Germline values: CDR1 SGHRS, CDR2 YFSETQ. Germline trimming cut 0 bases from V and 3 bases from J; bases unmatched to any gene: 14. CDR3 size: 18 residues. Here the CDR3 DNA reads TGCGCCAGCAGCTTGGCCGGGACAGGAATACTCAGCATCTACGAGCAGTACTTC. Its translation is CASSLAGTGILSIYEQYF.

The sample holds many counts of this clonotype. The gene calls are TRBV2 and TRBJ2-1; maybe TRBD2 (5 bases). Trimming removed 3 bases from V and 9 bases from J, with 9 bases in between. CDR3 length: 12 amino acids. The germline V gene encodes CDR1 SNHLY and CDR2 FYNNEI. This chain's CDR3 is CASSDWGAEQFF. DNA of the CDR3: TGTGCCAGCAGTGATTGGGGAGCTGAGCAGTTCTTC.

This clonotype was recorded at least ten times. The chain uses TRBV20-1 and TRBJ2-1; 8 nucleotides agree with TRBD2. Trimming removed 3 bases from V and 0 bases from J; junction bases left unmatched: 7. The CDR3 totals 16 residues. Germline CDR1 is DFQATT and CDR2 is SNEGSKA (reference sequence). The CDR3 DNA reads TGCAGTGCTAGGGCTACCAGCGGGAGCTCCTACAATGAGCAGTTCTTC. This encodes CSARATSGSSYNEQFF.

At least ten counts were recorded for this clonotype. The chain has TRBV5-1 and TRBJ1-1; weak D call: TRBD1 (6 bases). CDR1 is SGHRS and CDR2 is YFSETQ in the germline V gene. Trimming removed 6 bases at V and 0 bases at J, with 18 bases between. The CDR3 runs to 16 residues. The CDR3 here is CASKHWEGEMNTEAFF. The CDR3 bases are TGCGCCAGCAAGCATTGGGAGGGGGAGATGAACACTGAAGCTTTCTTT. The whole variable domain, filled in from reference TRBV5-1 and TRBJ1-1, reads KAGVTQTPRYLIKTRGQQVTLSCSPISGHRSVSWYQQTPGQGLQFLFEYFSETQRNKGNFPGRFSGRQFSNSRSEMNVSTLELGDSALYLCASKHWEGEMNTEAFFGQGTRLTVV.

V and J are TRBV19 and TRBJ2-7; 10 bases are a match to TRBD1. In germline, CDR1 is LNHDA, CDR2 SQIVND (reference sequence). The CDR3 contains 14 residues. After removal of 6 bases from V and 5 bases from J, the junction contained 7 bases not matched to a gene. Here the CDR3 reads CASRRGQGYHEQYF. The DNA for the CDR3 is TGTGCCAGTAGGAGGGGACAGGGGTACCACGAGCAGTACTTC. The full variable domain, rest sourced from reference TRBV19 and TRBJ2-7, is DGGITQSPKYLFRKEGQNVTLSCEQNLNHDAMYWYRQDPGQGLRLIYYSQIVNDFQKGDIAEGYSVSREKKESFPLTVTSAQKNPTAFYLCASRRGQGYHEQYFGPGTRLTVT.

The sample holds a few counts of this clonotype. V gene TRBV4-2 combines with J gene TRBJ2-3; 8 positions match TRBD2. The trim removed 0 bases at V and 3 bases at J, leaving 8 bases unmatched. Germline CDR1 LGHNA, CDR2 YNFKEQ. There are 17 residues in the CDR3. In nucleotides, the CDR3 is TGTGCCAGCAGCCAAGATGCGGCGGGAGGATTAACAGATACGCAGTATTTT. It encodes CASSQDAAGGLTDTQYF.

This clonotype has at least ten counts. The chain recombines TRBV29-1 with TRBJ2-2, with TRBD2 matching over 10 bases. CDR1 is SQVTM, CDR2 ANQGSEA, per germline. With V trimmed by 1 base and J by 0 bases, 11 bases remained unmatched. The CDR3 runs to 19 residues. CDR3 residues: CSVEAEREGRVTNTGELFF. In DNA form, the CDR3 reads TGCAGCGTTGAAGCTGAGCGGGAGGGCCGGGTTACGAACACCGGGGAGCTGTTTTTT.

This clonotype was seen ten or more times. The V call is TRBV7-9, the J call TRBJ2-3; 8 nucleotides align to TRBD2. This CDR3 comprises 15 residues. Germline lookup yields CDR1 SEHNR and CDR2 FQNEAQ (reference sequence). J lost 5 bases, V lost 8 bases, and 12 bases had no gene match. The CDR3 spells CASPRTGGPGDTQYF. In nucleotides, the CDR3 is TGTGCCAGCCCAAGGACGGGAGGGCCAGGAGATACGCAGTATTTT.

This chain connects TRBV5-6 to TRBJ1-4; 9 nucleotides align to TRBD1. This CDR3 spans 16 amino acids. Germline trimming cut 3 bases from V and 0 bases from J; bases unmatched to any gene: 3. Per germline, CDR1 SGHDT and CDR2 YYEEEE. In DNA, the CDR3 is TGTGCCAGCAGCTGGGACAGGGCCACAACTAATGAAAAACTGTTTTTT. This encodes CASSWDRATTNEKLFF. Full variable domain (missing parts from reference TRBV5-6 and TRBJ1-4): DAGVTQSPTHLIKTRGQQVTLRCSPKSGHDTVSWYQQALGQGPQFIFQYYEEEERQRGNFPDRFSGHQFPNYSSELNVNALLLGDSALYLCASSWDRATTNEKLFFGSGTQLSVL.

The rearrangement uses TRBV19 and TRBJ1-5, with TRBD1 as a possible D gene (5 bases). Trimming pared 6 bases from V and 7 bases from J, leaving 16 bases between. Per the germline V gene, CDR1 is LNHDA and CDR2 is SQIVND (reference sequence). The CDR3 extends over 14 amino acids. The chain's CDR3 is CASRDSGRGQPQHF. Written as DNA, the CDR3 is TGTGCCAGTAGAGACTCAGGGCGGGGGCAGCCCCAGCATTTT.

The chain couples TRBV6-9 to TRBJ2-7, with 9 bases matching TRBD1. With V trimmed by 3 bases and J by 5 bases, 11 bases remained unmatched. CDR1 and CDR2 (germline): MNHGY, SVAAGI. There are 16 residues in the CDR3. The CDR3 DNA follows: TGTGCCAGCAGTTACTCCGGGACAGGGAGATACCACGAGCAGTACTTC. Residues: CASSYSGTGRYHEQYF.

As to this clonotype: This may arise from a read error, as a much more abundant clone is one base away. The chain employs TRBV3-1 and TRBJ1-1; D gene uncertain. The CDR3 totals 15 residues. The V end lost 7 bases, the J end lost 5 bases, and 20 bases lay between the germline ends. Germline V gene lookup returns CDR1 LGHDT and CDR2 YNNKEL (reference sequence). This CDR3 reads CASNRREREGTEAFF. The CDR3 nucleotides are TGTGCCAGCAACAGAAGGGAAAGGGAAGGAACTGAAGCTTTCTTT.

A word on this clonotype: One base separates it from a far larger clone, so it is likely a read error. The J gene is TRBJ2-3, the V gene TRBV3-1; 8 bases align to TRBD1. The J call may not be correct, given that the DNA end is closer to TRBJ2-5. CDR1 and CDR2 (germline): LGHDT, YNNKEL (reference sequence). This CDR3 has 14 residues. For the CDR3, the DNA is TGTGCCAGCAGCTATACAGGGGGAAAAGAGGCCCAGTACTTC. This encodes CASSYTGGKEAQYF.

This clonotype was seen repeatedly, ten times or more. The genes are TRBV27 and TRBJ2-2; TRBD2 agrees at 10 bases. The V gene's germline CDR1 is MNHEY and CDR2 SMNVEV (reference sequence). V lost 5 bases and J lost 8; bases outside the gene matches: 11. This CDR3 contains 16 residues. The CDR3 DNA is TGTGCCAGCAGTCAACCAAGCGGGAGGGCCTTTGGGGAGCTGTTTTTT. As protein: CASSQPSGRAFGELFF.

V gene TRBV20-1 combines with J gene TRBJ2-5, with 7 bases matching TRBD2. This CDR3 is 15 amino acids long. With V trimmed by 5 bases and J by 2 bases, 11 bases remained unmatched. CDR1 and CDR2 (germline): DFQATT, SNEGSKA (reference sequence). The CDR3 DNA sequence: TGCAGTGCTCTGCTTAGCGGGCCGGGACAAGAGACCCAGTACTTC. Translation: CSALLSGPGQETQYF.

The chain links TRBV9 to TRBJ2-7; 9 positions match TRBD2. The CDR3 covers 15 residues. The junction had 4 bases not matched to a gene; V was cut back by 0 bases and J by 3 bases. The germline V gene encodes CDR1 SGDLS and CDR2 YYNGEE. For the CDR3, the DNA is TGTGCCAGCAGCGTAGGCGGGAGGGCAGACTACGAGCAGTACTTC. It specifies CASSVGGRADYEQYF.

This clonotype was seen many times. The rearrangement joins TRBV12-3 or TRBV12-4 to TRBJ1-5; D is perhaps TRBD1 (5 bases). CDR3 size: 13 residues. Deletions cut 8 bases from V and 6 bases from J, with 14 bases between. CDR3 DNA: TGTGCCAGCGCCGCGAGGGGCGGTCAGCCCCAGCATTTT. Protein product: CASAARGGQPQHF.

This clonotype has just one count. A much larger clone lies a single base off, so this may be a read error. This sequence joins TRBV6-1 and TRBJ2-2; 7 bases fit TRBD1. V trimming: 6 bases; J trimming: 1 base; junction bases outside the gene matches: 11. Germline lookup yields CDR1 MNHNS and CDR2 SASEGT. CDR3 size: 17 residues. In DNA form, the CDR3 reads TGTGCCAGCAGCGGGGTACAGGGGACCATGAACACCGGGGAGCTGTTTTTT. This encodes CASSGVQGTMNTGELFF.

This clonotype was picked up many times. The chain carries TRBV30 and TRBJ1-1; D is ambiguous. Germline V gene lookup returns CDR1 GTSNPN and CDR2 SVGIG (reference sequence). V was pared by 2 bases and J by 10 bases, with 17 bases between. CDR3 size: 13 residues. The CDR3: CAWSFGRSGGAFF. The CDR3 bases are TGTGCCTGGAGTTTCGGTCGTAGTGGTGGAGCTTTCTTT.

This clonotype was counted at least ten times. The gene calls are TRBV12-3 or TRBV12-4 and TRBJ2-5; 9 bases map to TRBD1. V dropped 1 base and J dropped 11; count of bases not matched to a gene: 5. This CDR3 region has 13 residues. CDR3 DNA sequence: TGTGCCAGCAGTTTAGGGACAGGGGCCCCTCAGTACTTC. Protein: CASSLGTGAPQYF.

This clonotype came up many times. The V gene is TRBV28, the J gene TRBJ1-2; TRBD1 agrees at 7 bases. This CDR3 spans 15 amino acids. Germline CDR1 reads MDHEN; CDR2 reads SYDVKM. After removal of 5 bases from V and 2 bases from J, the junction contained 8 bases not matched to a gene. The CDR3 DNA sequence: TGTGCCAGCAGTGCGCCTGACAGGGCAAACTATGGCTACACCTTC. Translated, it gives CASSAPDRANYGYTF.

Of note for this clonotype: A much larger clone differs from this one at a single base, so this may be a read error. The chain has TRBV25-1 and TRBJ2-3; D gene uncertain. Near its end, the DNA agrees better with TRBJ2-5, so the J call may be wrong. Germline V CDR1 and CDR2: MGHDK, SYGVNS. The CDR3 runs 13 residues. The CDR3 loop reads CASSEDFQETQYF. The CDR3 DNA reads TGTGCCAGCAGTGAAGATTTTCAGGAGACCCAGTACTTC.

This clonotype was seen a handful of times. The chain couples TRBV7-2 to TRBJ2-1, with 10 bases identical to TRBD2. The CDR3 totals 16 residues. Germline-derived CDR1 and CDR2 are SGHTA and FQGNSA. The V and J ends lost 10 bases and 8 bases, in that order; junction bases with no gene match: 17. CDR3 in DNA: TGTGCCACGGGGCTAGCGGGAGTTGGCTCTTTCTATGAGCAGTTCTTC. Protein: CATGLAGVGSFYEQFF.